The following is a T cell receptor (beta chain) sequence with its context. Its antigen is unidentified. PCR amplification relied on 60 Vbeta primers (plus 13 Jbeta primers). The data were produced by immunoSEQ multiplex PCR, yet TCRdb's version contains in-frame clones alone and is incomplete. The sample table includes some 80,000 clones. These data come from a study of cytomegalovirus exposure and HLA in healthy donors. Study observations and caveats: Most subjects had HLA-A and HLA-B alleles reportedly predicted accurately by TCR beta sequences.

Germline loops: CDR1 SGHTA, CDR2 FQGNSA. The CDR3 is 12 amino acids. Between the trimmed V and J ends, which lost 1 base and 7 bases, there was a span of 7 bases. The receptor comes from a man aged 50 to 60 in good health and CMV-seropositive. Sequencing input: PBMCs. The rearrangement joins TRBV7-2 to TRBJ1-1; D not resolved. The CDR3: CASSLEAFEAFF. CDR3 DNA sequence: TGTGCCAGCAGCTTAGAAGCATTTGAAGCTTTCTTT.